This T cell receptor beta chain is from a study of beta chain features in type 1 diabetes. Study-wide context: Healthy donors and patients showed comparable age, gender and cell yields. Findings of the study overall: Possible PCR preference for shorter templates applied equally to patients and controls. A greater similarity of naive, central memory and Treg TCRB repertoires was seen among patients than among healthy donors. In type 1 diabetes patients, VDJ junctions had fewer insertions; deletions at these junctions were more frequent.

Comment on this clone: What it binds is not known.

The V and J ends lost 8 bases and 2 bases, in that order; junction bases with no gene match: 6. The CDR3 consists of 13 residues. The germline V gene encodes CDR1 ENHRY and CDR2 SYGVKD. The investigators reverse transcribed all of the isolated RNA, so they sequenced expressed TCRB transcripts. Clones were sequenced by immunoSEQ multiplex PCR, and TCRdb holds only the in-frame ones, with some missing. The table shows nearly 350,000 clones, with under 8.5% occurring only once. The receptor's source is a young woman in good health. Sequencing was done on a sample of central memory CD4+ T cells from blood. The chain uses TRBV10-3 and TRBJ2-7; 7 positions agree with TRBD1. CDR3 residues: CAIWTGQTYEQYF. CDR3 nucleotides: TGTGCCATCTGGACAGGTCAAACCTACGAGCAGTACTTC.